This T cell receptor (beta chain) stems from a study of beta chain features in type 1 diabetes. From germline, CDR1 is ENHRY and CDR2 SYGVKD. This CDR3 has 14 amino acids. V shed 2 bases, J shed 8 bases, and the junction held 2 bases outside the gene matches. Based on CD45RO/CCR7/CD25/CD127/CD95/CD27, CD4+ regulatory, stem cell-like memory, naive and central memory cells were sorted. cDNA synthesis used the whole RNA isolate, giving expressed TCRB sequences. TCRdb's table, derived via immunoSEQ multiplex PCR, lists solely in-frame clones and lacks some. The table shows about 360,000 clones, with around 12% occurring only once.

The sample was naive CD4+ T cells from blood. The chain couples TRBV10-3 to TRBJ2-1; the match to TRBD2 covers 11 bases. The receptor was derived from a man between 18 and 35 years old in good health. CDR3 region: CAISEIAGGDEQFF. The CDR3 bases are TGTGCCATCAGTGAGATAGCGGGAGGGGATGAGCAGTTCTTC.